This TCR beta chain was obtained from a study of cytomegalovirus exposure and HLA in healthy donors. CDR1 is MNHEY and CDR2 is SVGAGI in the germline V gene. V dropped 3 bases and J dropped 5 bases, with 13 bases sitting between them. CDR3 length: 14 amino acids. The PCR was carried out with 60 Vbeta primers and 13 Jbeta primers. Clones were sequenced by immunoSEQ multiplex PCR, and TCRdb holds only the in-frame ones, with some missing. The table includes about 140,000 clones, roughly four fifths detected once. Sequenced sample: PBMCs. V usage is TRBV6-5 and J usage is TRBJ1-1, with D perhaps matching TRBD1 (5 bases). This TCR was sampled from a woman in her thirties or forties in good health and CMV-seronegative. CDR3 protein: CASSYSGGRTEAFF. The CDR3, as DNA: TGTGCCAGCAGTTATTCGGGGGGTAGGACTGAAGCTTTCTTT.